What follows are 2 T cell receptor beta chains derived from one specimen sequenced in a study of blood T cell repertoires in COVID-19. The table came from immunoSEQ multiplex PCR; TCRdb's copy has only in-frame clones and leaves some out. This sample has just under 85,000 clones, with about 87% found just once. The material sequenced was peripheral blood. The receptors come from an older man with active or convalescent COVID-19.

V and J are TRBV29-1 and TRBJ1-4, with 7 positions matching TRBD1. The CDR3 spans 15 residues. The germline CDR1 and CDR2 sequences are SQVTM and ANQGSEA. V dropped 4 bases and J dropped 8; count of bases not matched to a gene: 13. CDR3 residues: CSVGKLGQSKEKLFF. The CDR3 DNA sequence: TGCAGCGTTGGAAAACTGGGACAGTCGAAGGAAAAACTGTTTTTT.

The chain combines TRBV3-1 (or the pseudogene TRBV3-2) with TRBJ1-6; D may be TRBD1 (5 bases). Germline CDR1 reads LGHDT; CDR2 reads YNNKEL (reference sequence). V was shortened by 6 bases and J by 6 bases, with 12 bases between the two germline ends. The CDR3 has 14 amino acids. The CDR3 sequence is CASRKETVNSPLHF. CDR3 DNA sequence: TGTGCCAGCAGGAAGGAGACAGTTAATTCACCCCTCCACTTT.